One sample yielded the 3 T cell receptor beta chains listed below, sequenced in a study of T cells after posttransplantation cyclophosphamide. This table comes from immunoSEQ multiplex PCR, and its TCRdb copy is limited to in-frame clones, with some not included. The counts give tens of thousands of clones, none of them seen only once; around 7% is held by the top ten. The sequencing sample was made of PBMCs. The source of these receptors is a woman aged 55-70 years in good health, CMV-negative, and a related stem cell transplant donor.

This clone occurred many times. The chain couples TRBV28 to TRBJ1-2; D may be TRBD1 (5 bases). The length of the CDR3 is 12 residues. V was trimmed by 3 bases and J by 10 bases, leaving 12 bases between them. Germline V gene data show CDR1 as MDHEN and CDR2 as SYDVKM. The CDR3 protein is CASSFRGGAYTF. CDR3 DNA sequence: TGTGCCAGCAGTTTTAGGGGAGGGGCCTACACCTTC.

This clone has at least ten counts. The chain recombines TRBV5-1 with TRBJ2-1; a possible D gene is TRBD2 (6 bases). Germline V gene data show CDR1 as SGHRS and CDR2 as YFSETQ. The V and J ends lost 4 bases and 5 bases respectively, with 19 bases between them. This CDR3 is 16 amino acids long. The CDR3 bases are TGCGCCAGCAGCCCAGGGACTCCCTATCCCCACAATGAGCAGTTCTTC. Amino acid sequence: CASSPGTPYPHNEQFF.

This clone has ten or more counts. This chain uses TRBV27 with TRBJ1-3, with a tentative D call TRBD1 (5 bases). In germline, CDR1 is MNHEY, CDR2 SMNVEV (reference sequence). Trimming stripped 6 bases from V and 0 bases from J, with 15 bases between. The CDR3 is made up of 16 amino acids. The CDR3 DNA reads TGTGCCAGCAGACCTTGGGGGGGAATCTCTGGAAACACCATATATTTT. Amino acid sequence: CASRPWGGISGNTIYF.